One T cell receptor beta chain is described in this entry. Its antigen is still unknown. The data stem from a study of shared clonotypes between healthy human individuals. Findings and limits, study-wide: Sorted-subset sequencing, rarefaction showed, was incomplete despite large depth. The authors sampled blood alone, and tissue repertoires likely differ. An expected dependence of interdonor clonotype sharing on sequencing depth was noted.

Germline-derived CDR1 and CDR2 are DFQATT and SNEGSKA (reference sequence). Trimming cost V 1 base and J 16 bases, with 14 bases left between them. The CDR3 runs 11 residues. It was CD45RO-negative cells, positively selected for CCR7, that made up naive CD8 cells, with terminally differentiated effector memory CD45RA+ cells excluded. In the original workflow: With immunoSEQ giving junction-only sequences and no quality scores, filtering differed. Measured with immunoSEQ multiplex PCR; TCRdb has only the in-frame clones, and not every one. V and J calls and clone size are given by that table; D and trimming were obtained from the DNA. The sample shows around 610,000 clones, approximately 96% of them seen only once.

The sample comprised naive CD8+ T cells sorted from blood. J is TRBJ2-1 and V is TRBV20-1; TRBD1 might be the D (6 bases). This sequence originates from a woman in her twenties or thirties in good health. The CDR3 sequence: CSARGLDGGFF. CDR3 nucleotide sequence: TGCAGTGCTAGAGGACTGGATGGGGGCTTCTTC.